This paragraph covers one T cell receptor beta chain sequence. Its cognate antigen is unknown. The data belong to a study of shared clonotypes between healthy human individuals. Overall study results and limits: Clonotypes shared by all four sorted-subset donors had higher generation probabilities than non-shared clonotypes.

The protocol was immunoSEQ multiplex PCR, while the TCRdb copy is restricted to in-frame clones and leaves out a portion. Of about a million clones listed, under 80% are singletons. The sample consisted of memory CD4+ T cells sorted from blood. Subset reported: CD45RA-negative fraction. The TCR sequence derives from a man aged 18-30 years in good health.

The chain's CDR3 is CAWSVTGRGSNQPQHF. The CDR3 bases are TGTGCCTGGAGTGTGACAGGGCGCGGGAGCAATCAGCCCCAGCATTTT. The V gene is TRBV30, the J gene TRBJ1-5, with 7 bases matching TRBD1. The J segment lost 1 base and the V segment lost 0 bases, leaving 6 bases of the junction unmatched. The CDR3 runs 16 residues. The germline V gene encodes CDR1 GTSNPN and CDR2 SVGIG (reference sequence).